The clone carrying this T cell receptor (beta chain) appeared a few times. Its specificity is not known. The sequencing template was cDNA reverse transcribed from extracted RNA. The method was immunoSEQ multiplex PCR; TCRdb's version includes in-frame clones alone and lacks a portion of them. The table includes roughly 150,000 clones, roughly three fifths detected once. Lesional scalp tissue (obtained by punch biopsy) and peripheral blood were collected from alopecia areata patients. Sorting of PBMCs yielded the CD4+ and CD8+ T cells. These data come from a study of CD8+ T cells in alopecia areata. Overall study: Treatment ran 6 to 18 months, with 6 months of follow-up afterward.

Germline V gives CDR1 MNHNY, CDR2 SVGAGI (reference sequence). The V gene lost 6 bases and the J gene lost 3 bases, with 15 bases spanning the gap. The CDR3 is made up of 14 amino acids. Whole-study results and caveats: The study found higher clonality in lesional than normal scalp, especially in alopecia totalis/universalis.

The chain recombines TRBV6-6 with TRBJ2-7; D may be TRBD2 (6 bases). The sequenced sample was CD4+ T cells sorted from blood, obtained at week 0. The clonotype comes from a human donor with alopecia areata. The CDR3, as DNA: TGTGCCAGCAGATCCCTCATGGGACTCTACGAGCAGTACTTC. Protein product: CASRSLMGLYEQYF.